This passage covers 25 T cell receptor beta chains from one sample sequenced in a study of T-cell reconstitution after alpha-beta-depleted transplantation in children. Unique molecular identifiers were used to barcode this TCRbeta library. TCRdb processed the PCR reads anew with MiXCR; each CDR3 protein has one entry. The sample yields a few hundred thousand distinct CDR3 sequences, around 27% seen once. The sample consisted of PBMCs, taken before TCRalphabeta/CD19-depleted stem cell transplant. Source of these receptors: a boy younger than two with Wiskott-Aldrich syndrome, due to receive a stem cell transplant.

This clonotype was picked up a small number of times. The chain employs TRBV25-1 and TRBJ2-4; the D gene could be TRBD1 or TRBD2 (5 bases each). V lost 4 bases to trimming and J lost 2 bases, with 12 bases between them. Germline V gene data show CDR1 as MGHDK and CDR2 as SYGVNS. The CDR3 has 15 amino acids. CDR3 loop: CASSGGIGTKNIQYF. CDR3 DNA sequence: TGTGCCAGCAGTGGGGGGATCGGTACCAAAAACATTCAGTACTTC.

This sequence joins TRBV18 and TRBJ1-2, with D maybe TRBD1 (5 bases). Germline V lookup: CDR1 KGHSH, CDR2 LQKENI. Trimming shortened V by 5 bases and J by 7 bases, and 17 bases separated the two germline ends. The length of the CDR3 is 14 residues. The DNA of the CDR3 is TGTGCCAGCTCATCCCGGGACCTGAACGGTGGCTACACCTTC. Residues: CASSSRDLNGGYTF. Full variable domain (rest looked up from reference TRBV18 and TRBJ1-2): NAGVMQNPRHLVRRRGQEARLRCSPMKGHSHVYWYRQLPEEGLKFMVYLQKENIIDESGMPKERFSAEFPKEGPSILRIQQVVRGDSAAYFCASSSRDLNGGYTFGSGTRLTVV.

CDR3 residues: CASSLEELDTQYF. CDR3 bases: TGCGCCAGCAGCTTGGAGGAGCTGGATACGCAGTATTTT. The gene calls are TRBV5-1 and TRBJ2-3; D is unresolved. The CDR3 is 13 residues long. Germline CDR1 is SGHRS and CDR2 is YFSETQ. The V end was cut by 0 bases, the J end by 6 bases, with 8 bases between.

This clonotype was recorded a few times. The genes are TRBV7-9 and TRBJ2-3; 9 bases are a match to TRBD1. Looked up from germline, CDR1 is SEHNR and CDR2 is FQNEAQ (reference sequence). With 4 bases clipped from V and 0 bases from J, the junction kept 8 bases outside the gene matches. This CDR3 spans 17 amino acids. CDR3 DNA: TGTGCCAGCAGCTGGGGACAGGGTCTCCCTAGCACAGATACGCAGTATTTT. Translating gives CASSWGQGLPSTDTQYF.

CDR3 in amino acids: CASSLWMGLILGEQYF. CDR3 sequence (DNA): TGTGCCAGCAGTTTATGGATGGGACTAATATTGGGCGAGCAGTACTTC. The V gene is TRBV28, the J gene TRBJ2-7; 7 positions match TRBD2. The CDR3 is made up of 16 amino acids. Per the germline V gene, CDR1 is MDHEN and CDR2 is SYDVKM. Trimming at V came to 0 bases and at J to 6 bases, leaving 11 bases not matched to a gene.

The J gene is TRBJ1-2, the V gene TRBV2; the D is unclear. Germline V CDR1 and CDR2: SNHLY, FYNNEI. The CDR3 has 10 amino acids. V was cut by 7 bases and J by 7 bases, with 7 bases left in between. The CDR3 reads CASTTPGYTF. The CDR3 DNA follows: TGTGCCAGCACTACCCCTGGCTACACCTTC. The full variable domain, its missing parts supplied by reference TRBV2 and TRBJ1-2, is EPEVTQTPSHQVTQMGQEVILRCVPISNHLYFYWYRQILGQKVEFLVSFYNNEISEKSEIFDDQFSVERPDGSNFTLKIRSTKLEDSAMYFCASTTPGYTFGSGTRLTVV.

This clonotype came up a few times. The chain carries TRBV29-1 and TRBJ1-4; D is uncertain. V was pared by 6 bases and J by 7 bases, with 12 bases between. The germline CDR1 and CDR2 sequences are SQVTM and ANQGSEA. The CDR3 is 12 amino acids. The DNA of the CDR3 is TGCAGCGTCGGGATCTCAGTTGAAAAACTGTTTTTT. Translation: CSVGISVEKLFF.

The J gene is TRBJ1-2, the V gene TRBV25-1; D is possibly TRBD1 (5 bases). Germline V CDR1 and CDR2: MGHDK, SYGVNS. Trimming took 3 bases from V and 8 from J, leaving 13 bases between them. This CDR3 region has 13 residues. CDR3 protein: CASSDRDGSGYTF. Written as DNA, the CDR3 is TGTGCCAGCAGTGACCGGGACGGATCAGGCTACACCTTC.

The chain has TRBV5-4 and TRBJ2-3; D may be TRBD1 or TRBD2 (5 bases each). Per germline, CDR1 SGHNT and CDR2 YYREEE (reference sequence). This CDR3 contains 16 residues. Between the trimmed V and J ends, which lost 4 bases and 4 bases, there was a span of 19 bases. The CDR3 coding sequence is TGTGCCAGCAGCCCCCTCGGGATGGGGGTTGCAGATACGCAGTATTTT. It codes for CASSPLGMGVADTQYF.

This chain uses TRBV5-1 with TRBJ2-7; 8 positions agree with TRBD1. V was pared by 7 bases and J by 1 base, with 10 bases of the junction left unmatched. This CDR3 contains 15 residues. In germline, CDR1 is SGHRS, CDR2 YFSETQ. CDR3 amino acids: CASPRRTGHSYEQYF. The CDR3 DNA reads TGCGCCAGCCCCCGACGGACAGGGCATTCCTACGAGCAGTACTTC.

This sequence joins TRBV5-1 and TRBJ1-1; no definite D call. The CDR3 runs 14 residues. CDR1 and CDR2 (germline): SGHRS, YFSETQ. V shed 1 base and J shed 6 bases, with 13 bases lying between them. CDR3 nucleotides: TGCGCCAGCAGCTTGCCGGGTGGAGTGGCTGAAGCTTTCTTT. Amino acid sequence: CASSLPGGVAEAFF.

V and J are TRBV5-1 and TRBJ2-1, with 7 bases matching TRBD2. CDR1 is SGHRS and CDR2 is YFSETQ in the germline V gene. Trimming took 4 bases from V and 6 from J; bases not matched to a gene: 10. The CDR3 extends over 15 amino acids. CDR3 in DNA: TGCGCCAGCAGCGGCCGGGACTATTTCCGCAATGAGCAGTTCTTC. It translates to CASSGRDYFRNEQFF.

This chain links TRBV5-1 with TRBJ2-7; the D is unclear. Germline-derived CDR1 and CDR2 are SGHRS and YFSETQ. V lost 0 bases and J lost 0, with 13 bases in between. The CDR3 has 16 residues. In DNA, the CDR3 is TGCGCCAGCAGCTTGGGTCTGCGACCCTCCTCCTACGAGCAGTACTTC. It encodes CASSLGLRPSSYEQYF. Full variable domain (outside the CDR3, taken from reference TRBV5-1 and TRBJ2-7): KAGVTQTPRYLIKTRGQQVTLSCSPISGHRSVSWYQQTPGQGLQFLFEYFSETQRNKGNFPGRFSGRQFSNSRSEMNVSTLELGDSALYLCASSLGLRPSSYEQYFGPGTRLTVT.

This rearrangement joins TRBV2 to TRBJ1-1, with D hard to call. The germline CDR1 and CDR2 sequences are SNHLY and FYNNEI. The length of the CDR3 is 14 residues. The V end was cut by 7 bases, the J end by 7 bases, with 19 bases between. The CDR3 sequence: CASTVDSRSVEAFF. CDR3 nucleotide sequence: TGTGCCAGCACGGTCGACTCTCGCTCGGTTGAAGCTTTCTTT.

The V gene is TRBV2, the J gene TRBJ2-7, with 12 bases identical to TRBD2. CDR1 and CDR2 from the germline V gene are SNHLY and FYNNEI. The J segment lost 2 bases and the V segment lost 4 bases, leaving 3 bases of the junction unmatched. CDR3 length: 15 amino acids. CDR3 sequence (DNA): TGTGCCAGCAGTGTTGCTAGCGGGAGGGCCTACGAGCAGTACTTC. This gives the protein CASSVASGRAYEQYF.

V and J are TRBV6-6 and TRBJ1-1; D is possibly TRBD1 (6 bases). Germline V CDR1 and CDR2: MNHNY, SVGAGI (reference sequence). CDR3 length: 13 amino acids. The V end lost 6 bases, the J end lost 7 bases, and 15 bases lay between the germline ends. In DNA form, the CDR3 reads TGTGCCAGCAGCCCCAATCCGGGACATGAAGCTTTCTTT. It encodes CASSPNPGHEAFF.

This clonotype was picked up a small number of times. The chain is built from TRBV20-1 and TRBJ1-1, with 8 bases fitting TRBD1. Germline CDR1 reads DFQATT; CDR2 reads SNEGSKA (reference sequence). CDR3 length: 14 residues. The junction had 7 bases not matched to a gene; V was cut back by 6 bases and J by 1 base. In nucleotides, the CDR3 is TGCAGTGCGCCCCGACAGGGGTCGAACACTGAAGCTTTCTTT. It is translated as CSAPRQGSNTEAFF.

Remarks on this clonotype: At one end the junction does not follow the germline gene, possibly because of a read error. The chain links TRBV12-3 or TRBV12-4 to TRBJ2-1; D uncertain. This CDR3 is built from 8 residues. The CDR3 spells CASRPGGF. CDR3 coding DNA: TGTGCCAGCAGGCCCGGTGGTTTC.

V is TRBV18 and J is TRBJ2-5; TRBD2 matches 7 bases. From germline, CDR1 is KGHSH and CDR2 LQKENI. V trimming: 1 base; J trimming: 4 bases; junction bases outside the gene matches: 12. This CDR3 has 17 residues. The CDR3 DNA sequence: TGTGCCAGCTCACCACTGAAGCGGGACTGGGGGTCAGAGACCCAGTACTTC. Encoded protein: CASSPLKRDWGSETQYF.

V gene TRBV7-9 combines with J gene TRBJ1-4, with 7 bases lining up with TRBD1. This CDR3 has 13 residues. V lost 5 bases, J lost 4 bases, and 1 base stayed unmatched. Germline loops: CDR1 SEHNR, CDR2 FQNEAQ (reference sequence). The CDR3 DNA sequence: TGTGCCAGCAGCCGACAGGGTAATGAAAAACTGTTTTTT. Its translation: CASSRQGNEKLFF.

This sequence joins TRBV9 and TRBJ2-1; no clear D. V was pared by 5 bases and J by 2 bases, with 8 bases between. The CDR3 has 13 amino acids. Germline CDR1 is SGDLS and CDR2 is YYNGEE. The CDR3 bases are TGTGCCAGCAGAGCCAGACCCTACAATGAGCAGTTCTTC. This encodes CASRARPYNEQFF.

V is TRBV9 and J is TRBJ2-6; 8 bases map to TRBD1. This CDR3 comprises 17 residues. Germline assignment: CDR1 SGDLS and CDR2 YYNGEE. V lost 1 base to trimming and J lost 4 bases; unmatched junction nucleotides: 7. CDR3 amino acids: CASSVIQGALGANVLTF. CDR3 nucleotide sequence: TGTGCCAGCAGCGTAATTCAGGGGGCGCTCGGGGCCAACGTCCTGACTTTC.

This clonotype has only a few counts. The chain is built from TRBV9 and TRBJ2-7, with D maybe TRBD2 (6 bases). V lost 0 bases and J 3 bases, leaving 13 bases between the germline ends. The CDR3 spans 15 residues. CDR1 is SGDLS, CDR2 YYNGEE, per germline. The CDR3 bases are TGTGCCAGCAGCGTAGAGGGTAGCGGAAACTACGAGCAGTACTTC. Encoded protein: CASSVEGSGNYEQYF.

This clonotype was observed a few times. The chain combines TRBV5-1 with TRBJ2-2, with 9 bases that match TRBD1. The CDR3 extends over 15 amino acids. In germline, CDR1 is SGHRS, CDR2 YFSETQ. V dropped 4 bases and J dropped 5; count of bases not matched to a gene: 6. CDR3 residues: CASSTTGQGTGELFF. CDR3 nucleotide sequence: TGCGCCAGCAGCACCACGGGACAGGGAACCGGGGAGCTGTTTTTT.

Details on this clonotype: No conserved phenylalanine or tryptophan is present at the end of the CDR3, so a read error is the likely explanation. V usage is TRBV7-8 and J usage is TRBJ1-1; D remains unclear. The germline V and J ends were trimmed by 3 bases and 1 base, with 9 bases remaining between them. The CDR3 has 14 amino acids. From germline, CDR1 is SGHVS and CDR2 FQNEAQ. The CDR3 nucleotides read TGTGCCAGCAGCTTGTCGGAGGGGAACACTGAAGCTTTCCTT. As protein: CASSLSEGNTEAFL.